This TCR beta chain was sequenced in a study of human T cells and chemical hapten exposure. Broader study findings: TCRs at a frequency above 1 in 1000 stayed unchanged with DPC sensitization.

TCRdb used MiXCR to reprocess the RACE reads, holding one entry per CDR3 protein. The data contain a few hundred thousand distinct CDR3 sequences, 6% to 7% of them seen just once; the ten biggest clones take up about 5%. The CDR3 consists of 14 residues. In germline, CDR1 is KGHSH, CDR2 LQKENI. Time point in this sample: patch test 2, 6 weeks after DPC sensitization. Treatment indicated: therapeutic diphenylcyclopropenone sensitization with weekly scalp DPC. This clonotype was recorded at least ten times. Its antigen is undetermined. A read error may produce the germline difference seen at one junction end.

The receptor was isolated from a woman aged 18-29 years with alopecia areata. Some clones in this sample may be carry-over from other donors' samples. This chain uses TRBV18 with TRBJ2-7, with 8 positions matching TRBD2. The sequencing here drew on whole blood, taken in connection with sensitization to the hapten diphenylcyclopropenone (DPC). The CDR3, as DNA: TGTGCCAGCTCACCACCCCCCGCGGGGGGCCATACCATCTTC. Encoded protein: CASSPPPAGGHTIF.